This record concerns one T cell receptor beta chain sequence. The source of the sample is a study of blood T cell repertoires in COVID-19. The wider study: Samples taken during acute and convalescent COVID-19 were collected in the United States, Italy and Spain. From T cells, B-cell-depleted T cells, or PBMCs came the material, which was cDNA or gDNA.

Germline V CDR1 and CDR2: SGHVS, FQNEAQ. After removal of 0 bases from V and 8 bases from J, the junction contained 8 bases not matched to a gene. The CDR3 covers 16 residues. How the authors handled the data: Counts of nucleated cells, estimated from reference gene primer amplification, were obtained. This table comes from immunoSEQ multiplex PCR, and its TCRdb copy is limited to in-frame clones, with some not included. Clone size and V and J calls were adopted from that table, with D and trimming inferred from the DNA. The sample records some 100,000 clones, just under 80% being singletons. This TCR was recovered from a human donor in a cohort sampled during active COVID-19. This chain joins TRBV7-8 and TRBJ2-1; 9 nucleotides match TRBD2. The sequencing input was peripheral blood. The CDR3 DNA is TGTGCCAGCAGCTTAGCAGGCGGGAGGGCCTTGGATGAGCAGTTCTTC. Translating it yields CASSLAGGRALDEQFF.